Sequencing of this T cell receptor (beta chain) was carried out in a study of blood T cell repertoires in COVID-19. Study summary: Sites in the United States, Italy and Spain provided acute and convalescent COVID-19 samples. T cells, B-cell-depleted T cells, or PBMCs supplied cDNA or gDNA.

After removal of 6 bases from V and 3 bases from J, the junction contained 7 bases not matched to a gene. The CDR3 is 14 amino acids. Looked up from germline, CDR1 is SQVTM and CDR2 is ANQGSEA. In the source study's methods: Amplification with reference gene primers provided the estimates of nucleated cell counts. Clones were read by immunoSEQ multiplex PCR, and TCRdb kept only the in-frame ones, dropping some. D and trimming were read from the DNA, whereas the V and J calls and clone size are those reported in that table. This table holds around 140,000 clones, over 75% found once. Source material: peripheral blood. The clonotype comes from a woman aged 45-59 years with acute or convalescent COVID-19. This chain uses TRBV29-1 with TRBJ2-1; 8 nucleotides line up with TRBD1. CDR3 region: CSVPRQGSYNEQFF. CDR3 DNA: TGCAGCGTCCCAAGACAGGGGAGCTACAATGAGCAGTTCTTC.